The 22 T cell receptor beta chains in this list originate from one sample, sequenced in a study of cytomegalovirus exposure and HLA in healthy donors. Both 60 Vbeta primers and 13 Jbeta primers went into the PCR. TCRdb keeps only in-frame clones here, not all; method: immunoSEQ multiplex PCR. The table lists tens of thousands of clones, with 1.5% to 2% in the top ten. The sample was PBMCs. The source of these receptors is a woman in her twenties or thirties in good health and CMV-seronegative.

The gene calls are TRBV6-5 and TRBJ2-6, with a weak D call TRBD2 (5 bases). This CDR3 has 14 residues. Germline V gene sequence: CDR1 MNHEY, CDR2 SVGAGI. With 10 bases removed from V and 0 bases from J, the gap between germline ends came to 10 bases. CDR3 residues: CATRRSSGANVLTF. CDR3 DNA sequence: TGTGCCACGCGGAGGAGCTCTGGGGCCAACGTCCTGACTTTC.

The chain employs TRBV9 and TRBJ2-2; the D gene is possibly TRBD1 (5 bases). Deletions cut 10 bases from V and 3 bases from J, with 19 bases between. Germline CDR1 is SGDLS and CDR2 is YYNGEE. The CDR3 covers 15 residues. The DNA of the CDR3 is TGTGCCTCCCAGGTAGGGGCGCAGTACACCGGGGAGCTGTTTTTT. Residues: CASQVGAQYTGELFF.

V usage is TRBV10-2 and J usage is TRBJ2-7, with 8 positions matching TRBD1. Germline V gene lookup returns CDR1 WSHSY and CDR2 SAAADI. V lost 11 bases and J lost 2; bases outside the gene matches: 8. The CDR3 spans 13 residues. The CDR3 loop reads CAGGQVDPYEQYF. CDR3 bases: TGCGCCGGGGGACAGGTGGACCCCTACGAGCAGTACTTC.

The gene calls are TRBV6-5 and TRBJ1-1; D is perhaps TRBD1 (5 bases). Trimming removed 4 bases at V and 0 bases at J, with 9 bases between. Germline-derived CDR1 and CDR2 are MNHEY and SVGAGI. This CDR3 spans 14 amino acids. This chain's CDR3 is CASSFGQLNTEAFF. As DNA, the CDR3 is TGTGCCAGCAGTTTCGGACAATTGAACACTGAAGCTTTCTTT.

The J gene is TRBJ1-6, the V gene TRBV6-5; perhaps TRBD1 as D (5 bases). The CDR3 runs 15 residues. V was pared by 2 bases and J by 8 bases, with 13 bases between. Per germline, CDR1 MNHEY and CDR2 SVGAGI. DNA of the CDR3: TGTGCCAGCAGTTACGGGGGGGTAGGTGATTCACCCCTCCACTTT. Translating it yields CASSYGGVGDSPLHF.

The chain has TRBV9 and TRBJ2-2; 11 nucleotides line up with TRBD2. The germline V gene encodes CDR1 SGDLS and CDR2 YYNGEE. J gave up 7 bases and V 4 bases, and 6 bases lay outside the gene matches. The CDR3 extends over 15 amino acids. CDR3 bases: TGTGCCAGCAGCTCACTAGCGGGAGCTTTCGGGGAGCTGTTTTTT. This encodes CASSSLAGAFGELFF.

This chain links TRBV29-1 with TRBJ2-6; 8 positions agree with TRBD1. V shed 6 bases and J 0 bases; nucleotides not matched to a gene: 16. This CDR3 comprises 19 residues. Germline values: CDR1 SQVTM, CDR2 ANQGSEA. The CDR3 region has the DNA TGCAGCGTCTCGTCCGGGACAGGAGGGGCCCTCTCTGGGGCCAACGTCCTGACTTTC. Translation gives CSVSSGTGGALSGANVLTF.

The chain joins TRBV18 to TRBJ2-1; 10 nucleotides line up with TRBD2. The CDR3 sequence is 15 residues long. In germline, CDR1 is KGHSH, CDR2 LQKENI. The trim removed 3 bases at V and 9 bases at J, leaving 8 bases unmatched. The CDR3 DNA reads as TGTGCCAGCTCACCTGCTAGCGGGAGAGGGTCTGAGCAGTTCTTC. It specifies CASSPASGRGSEQFF.

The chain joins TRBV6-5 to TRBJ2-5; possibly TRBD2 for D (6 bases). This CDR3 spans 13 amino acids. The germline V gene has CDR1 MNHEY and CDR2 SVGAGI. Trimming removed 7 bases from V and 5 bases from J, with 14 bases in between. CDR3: CASTHGGGETQYF. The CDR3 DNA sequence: TGTGCCAGCACCCACGGGGGTGGGGAGACCCAGTACTTC.

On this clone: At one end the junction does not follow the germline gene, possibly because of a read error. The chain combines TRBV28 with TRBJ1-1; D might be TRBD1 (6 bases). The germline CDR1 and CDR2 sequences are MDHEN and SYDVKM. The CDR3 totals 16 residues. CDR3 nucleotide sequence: TGTGCCAGCAGGTCAAACAGGGTATCGATGAACACTGAAGATTTCTTT. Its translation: CASRSNRVSMNTEDFF.

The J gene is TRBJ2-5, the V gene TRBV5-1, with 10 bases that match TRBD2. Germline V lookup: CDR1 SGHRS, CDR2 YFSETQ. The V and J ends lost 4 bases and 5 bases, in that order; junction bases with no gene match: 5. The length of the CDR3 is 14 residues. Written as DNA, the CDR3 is TGCGCCAGCAGCGAGCGGGGGGGTTGGGAGACCCAGTACTTC. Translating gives CASSERGGWETQYF.

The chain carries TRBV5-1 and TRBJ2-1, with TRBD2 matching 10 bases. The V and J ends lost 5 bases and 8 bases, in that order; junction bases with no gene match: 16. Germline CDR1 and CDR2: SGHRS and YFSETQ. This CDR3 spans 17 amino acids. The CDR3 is CASSIGVAGGYWHEQFF. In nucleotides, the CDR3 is TGCGCCAGCAGTATTGGGGTAGCGGGGGGATATTGGCATGAGCAGTTCTTC.

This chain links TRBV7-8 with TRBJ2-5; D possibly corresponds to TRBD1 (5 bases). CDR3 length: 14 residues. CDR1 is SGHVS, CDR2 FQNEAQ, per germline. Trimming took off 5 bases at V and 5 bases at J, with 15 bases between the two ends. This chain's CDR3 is CASSLQGWGETQYF. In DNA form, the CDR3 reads TGTGCCAGCAGCCTTCAGGGTTGGGGCGAGACCCAGTACTTC.

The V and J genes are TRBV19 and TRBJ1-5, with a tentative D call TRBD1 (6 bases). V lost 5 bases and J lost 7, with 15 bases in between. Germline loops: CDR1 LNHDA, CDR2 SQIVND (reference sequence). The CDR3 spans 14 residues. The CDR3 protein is CASSPPGGLQPQHF. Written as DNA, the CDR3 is TGTGCCAGTAGTCCGCCGGGGGGGCTCCAGCCCCAGCATTTT. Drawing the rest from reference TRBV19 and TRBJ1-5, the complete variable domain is DGGITQSPKYLFRKEGQNVTLSCEQNLNHDAMYWYRQDPGQGLRLIYYSQIVNDFQKGDIAEGYSVSREKKESFPLTVTSAQKNPTAFYLCASSPPGGLQPQHFGDGTRLSIL.

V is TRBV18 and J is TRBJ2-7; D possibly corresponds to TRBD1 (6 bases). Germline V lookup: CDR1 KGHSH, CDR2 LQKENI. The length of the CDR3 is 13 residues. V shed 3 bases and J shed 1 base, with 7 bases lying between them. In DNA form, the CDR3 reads TGTGCCAGCTCACCTGGACAGTCCTACGAGCAGTACTTC. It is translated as CASSPGQSYEQYF.

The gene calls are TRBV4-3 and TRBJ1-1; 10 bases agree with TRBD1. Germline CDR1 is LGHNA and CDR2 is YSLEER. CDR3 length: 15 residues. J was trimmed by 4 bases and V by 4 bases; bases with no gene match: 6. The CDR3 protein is CASSPVDRGVTEAFF. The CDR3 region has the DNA TGCGCCAGCAGCCCAGTGGACAGGGGGGTCACTGAAGCTTTCTTT.

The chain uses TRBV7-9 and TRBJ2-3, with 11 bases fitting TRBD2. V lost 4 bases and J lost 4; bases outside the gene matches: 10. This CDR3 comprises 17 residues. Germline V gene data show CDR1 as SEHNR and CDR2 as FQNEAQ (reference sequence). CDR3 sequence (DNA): TGTGCCAGCAGCTCGACTCGTAGCGGGGGGGCGTCAGATACGCAGTATTTT. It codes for CASSSTRSGGASDTQYF.

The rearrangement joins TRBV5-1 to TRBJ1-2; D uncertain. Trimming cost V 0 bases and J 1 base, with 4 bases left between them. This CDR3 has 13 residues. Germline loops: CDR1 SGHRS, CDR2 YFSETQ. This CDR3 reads CASSLDGNYGYTF. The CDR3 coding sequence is TGCGCCAGCAGCTTGGACGGTAACTATGGCTACACCTTC.

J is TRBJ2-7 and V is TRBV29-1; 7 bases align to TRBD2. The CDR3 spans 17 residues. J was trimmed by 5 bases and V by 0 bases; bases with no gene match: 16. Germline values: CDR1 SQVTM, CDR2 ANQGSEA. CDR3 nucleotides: TGCAGCGTTGAAGAAGGTAGCCAACCGGGAGGTTGGGACGAGCAGTACTTC. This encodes CSVEEGSQPGGWDEQYF.

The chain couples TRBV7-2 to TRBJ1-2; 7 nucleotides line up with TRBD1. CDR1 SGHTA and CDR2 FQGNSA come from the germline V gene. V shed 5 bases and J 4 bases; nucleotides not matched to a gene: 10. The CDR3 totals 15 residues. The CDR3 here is CASSPTRQGGYGYTF. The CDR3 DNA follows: TGTGCCAGCAGCCCTACAAGACAGGGCGGCTATGGCTACACCTTC.

The CDR3 region has the DNA TGTGCCAGCAGTATCCTGGACAGGGCGGATCAGCCCCAGCATTTT. It codes for CASSILDRADQPQHF. The chain links TRBV28 to TRBJ1-5, with 8 bases fitting TRBD1. CDR1 and CDR2 from the germline V gene are MDHEN and SYDVKM. J lost 5 bases, V lost 5 bases, and 8 bases had no gene match. The CDR3 is 15 amino acids. Based on the CDR3 plus reference TRBV28 and TRBJ1-5, the full variable domain is DVKVTQSSRYLVKRTGEKVFLECVQDMDHENMFWYRQDPGLGLRLIYFSYDVKMKEKGDIPEGYSVSREKKERFSLILESASTNQTSMYLCASSILDRADQPQHFGDGTRLSIL.

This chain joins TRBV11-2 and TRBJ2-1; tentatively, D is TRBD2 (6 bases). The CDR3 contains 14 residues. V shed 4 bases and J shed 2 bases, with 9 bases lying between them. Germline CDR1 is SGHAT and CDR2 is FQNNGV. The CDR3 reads CASSWRVAYNEQFF. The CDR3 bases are TGTGCCAGCAGCTGGAGGGTCGCCTACAATGAGCAGTTCTTC.